What follows are 26 T cell receptor beta chains derived from one specimen sequenced in a study of shared clonotypes between healthy human individuals. The method was immunoSEQ multiplex PCR; TCRdb's version includes in-frame clones alone and lacks a portion of them. The sample has 550,000 to 700,000 clones; 60% to 75% are singletons. The sequenced material came from memory CD4+ T cells sorted from blood. Sample subset: CD45RA-negative fraction. These receptors originate from a young woman in good health.

The chain combines TRBV25-1 with TRBJ2-5, with D possibly matching TRBD2 (5 bases). Germline lookup yields CDR1 MGHDK and CDR2 SYGVNS. Trimming cost V 6 bases and J 4 bases, with 12 bases left between them. The CDR3 consists of 13 residues. CDR3 sequence: CASRSGSRETQYF. CDR3 in DNA: TGTGCCAGCAGGAGCGGTTCTCGAGAGACCCAGTACTTC.

The CDR3 sequence: CASSLGGTTQYF. The DNA of the CDR3 is TGTGCCAGCAGCTTAGGAGGAACGACCCAGTACTTC. The chain links TRBV7-2 to TRBJ2-5, with unresolved D. The ends were cut back, 1 base at V and 7 bases at J, with 7 bases in the middle. This CDR3 is 12 amino acids long. Germline assignment: CDR1 SGHTA and CDR2 FQGNSA.

This clone turned up a few times. The genes are TRBV11-1 and TRBJ2-7; D may be TRBD1 (5 bases). CDR3 length: 16 residues. V was shortened by 2 bases and J by 2 bases, with 16 bases between the two germline ends. Germline V gene sequence: CDR1 SGHAT, CDR2 FQDESV (reference sequence). CDR3 in amino acids: CASSLHGADPTYEQYF. CDR3 bases: TGTGCCAGCAGCTTACATGGGGCGGATCCCACCTACGAGCAGTACTTC. Variable domain in full (rest from reference TRBV11-1 and TRBJ2-7): EAEVAQSPRYKITEKSQAVAFWCDPISGHATLYWYRQILGQGPELLVQFQDESVVDDSQLPKDRFSAERLKGVDSTLKIQPAELGDSAMYLCASSLHGADPTYEQYFGPGTRLTVT.

The chain has TRBV19 and TRBJ2-1; 9 bases match TRBD1. The germline V gene encodes CDR1 LNHDA and CDR2 SQIVND (reference sequence). Trimming at V came to 3 bases and at J to 6 bases, leaving 6 bases not matched to a gene. There are 15 residues in the CDR3. The CDR3: CASSIGTGSANEQFF. The DNA for the CDR3 is TGTGCCAGTAGTATTGGGACAGGGAGCGCCAATGAGCAGTTCTTC.

This clone appeared once. One end of the junction fails to match germline, which may point to a read error. V is TRBV10-1 and J is TRBJ1-4; D is ambiguous. Looked up from germline, CDR1 is WNHNN and CDR2 is SYGVQD (reference sequence). This CDR3 comprises 14 residues. CDR3 DNA sequence: TGCGCCAGCAGTCAGTCCGGTCCCCGTGGAAAACTGTTTTTT. Its protein product is CASSQSGPRGKLFF.

This chain uses TRBV7-9 with TRBJ2-7; 7 bases align to TRBD1. CDR3 length: 14 residues. Germline V gene data show CDR1 as SEHNR and CDR2 as FQNEAQ (reference sequence). The junction had 7 bases not matched to a gene; V was cut back by 5 bases and J by 3 bases. The DNA of the CDR3 is TGTGCCAGCAGCCATCCGGGACAGCTCTACGAGCAGTACTTC. Translation: CASSHPGQLYEQYF.

This clone was found a few times. Distinct nucleotide sequences in the sample also encode this CDR3. The chain carries TRBV18 and TRBJ2-7; D unclear. The CDR3 spans 14 residues. V was clipped by 3 bases and J by 0 bases, with 9 bases between them. Germline V lookup: CDR1 KGHSH, CDR2 LQKENI. The CDR3 bases are TGTGCCAGCTCACCCAGACTTGCCTCCTACGAGCAGTACTTC. Amino acid sequence: CASSPRLASYEQYF.

This chain connects TRBV6-5 to TRBJ2-3; D not resolved. Trimming shortened V by 5 bases and J by 0 bases, and 9 bases separated the two germline ends. Per germline, CDR1 MNHEY and CDR2 SVGAGI. The CDR3 extends over 14 amino acids. The CDR3 bases are TGTGCCAGCAGTCGTCGCACCAGCACAGATACGCAGTATTTT. Its protein is CASSRRTSTDTQYF.

The J gene is TRBJ2-1, the V gene TRBV5-1; TRBD1 matches at 7 bases. Germline CDR1 is SGHRS and CDR2 is YFSETQ. J gave up 0 bases and V 3 bases, and 6 bases lay outside the gene matches. The CDR3 contains 16 residues. The CDR3 region has the DNA TGCGCCAGCAGCTGGGGGACAGCTGACTCCTACAATGAGCAGTTCTTC. Protein product: CASSWGTADSYNEQFF.

This rearrangement joins TRBV29-1 to TRBJ2-3, with 7 bases lining up with TRBD2. Germline CDR1 and CDR2: SQVTM and ANQGSEA. With 3 bases clipped from V and 4 bases from J, the junction kept 4 bases outside the gene matches. The CDR3 sequence is 13 residues long. The CDR3 here is CSVEGGGADTQYF. The CDR3 DNA is TGCAGCGTTGAGGGGGGAGGGGCAGATACGCAGTATTTT.

In the case of this clone: One junction end does not reproduce the germline sequence, and a read error may be involved. CDR3 in DNA: TGTGCCAGCAGTTTCGCTAGAGTCGAGCCCAAAAACTTC. It encodes CASSFARVEPKNF. The V gene is TRBV28, the J gene TRBJ2-7; the D is unclear. This CDR3 contains 13 residues. The V gene's germline CDR1 is MDHEN and CDR2 SYDVKM.

This sequence joins TRBV6-5 and TRBJ2-5, with D perhaps TRBD2 (6 bases). Trimming shortened V by 6 bases and J by 2 bases, and 13 bases separated the two germline ends. The CDR3 spans 14 residues. In germline, CDR1 is MNHEY, CDR2 SVGAGI. CDR3 sequence: CASRWTGLQETQYF. The CDR3 DNA follows: TGTGCCAGCAGATGGACGGGACTTCAAGAGACCCAGTACTTC.

J is TRBJ1-1 and V is TRBV28; D is perhaps TRBD1 (6 bases). Germline V gene data show CDR1 as MDHEN and CDR2 as SYDVKM. This CDR3 comprises 14 residues. V was clipped by 5 bases and J by 1 base, with 11 bases between them. CDR3 sequence reads: CASSPETGNTEAFF. The DNA of the CDR3 is TGTGCCAGCAGTCCGGAGACAGGGAACACTGAAGCTTTCTTT.

This chain uses TRBV6-6 with TRBJ1-2; TRBD1 matches 8 bases. Germline assignment: CDR1 MNHNY and CDR2 SVGAGI (reference sequence). The CDR3 loop spans 13 amino acids. V gave up 5 bases and J gave up 5 bases; unmatched junction bases: 4. The CDR3 bases are TGTGCCAGCAGTCCGGACAGGGTGTATGGCTACACCTTC. Amino acids: CASSPDRVYGYTF.

V is TRBV7-3 and J is TRBJ2-2; TRBD1 matches 10 bases. The CDR3 covers 16 residues. Trimming cost V 4 bases and J 4 bases; bases outside gene matches: 6. Germline loops: CDR1 SGHTA, CDR2 FQGTGA. The CDR3 DNA sequence: TGTGCCAGCAGCTACCGACAGGGGGCGGGCACCGGGGAGCTGTTTTTT. Its protein is CASSYRQGAGTGELFF. The complete variable domain, with remaining parts taken from reference TRBV7-3 and TRBJ2-2, reads GAGVSQTPSNKVTEKGKYVELRCDPISGHTALYWYRQSLGQGPEFLIYFQGTGAADDSGLPNDRFFAVRPEGSVSTLKIQRTERGDSAVYLCASSYRQGAGTGELFFGEGSRLTVL.

The chain combines TRBV6-6 with TRBJ1-1; a weak D match, TRBD1 (6 bases). Germline CDR1 MNHNY, CDR2 SVGAGI (reference sequence). V was shortened by 6 bases and J by 4 bases, with 9 bases between the two germline ends. The CDR3 is 12 residues long. The CDR3 loop is CASRPDSTEAFF. CDR3 DNA sequence: TGTGCCAGCAGACCGGACAGCACTGAAGCTTTCTTT.

As for this clone: This likely stems from a read error, as it lies one base from a far larger clone. The chain has TRBV7-8 and TRBJ1-2; 8 bases align to TRBD1. Germline V lookup: CDR1 SGHVS, CDR2 FQNEAQ. The CDR3 runs to 14 residues. The CDR3 DNA follows: TGTGCCAGCAGCGTCGGACAGGGAGGCTATGGCTACATCTTC. This translates into CASSVGQGGYGYIF.

This chain uses TRBV11-3 with TRBJ2-2; D not resolved. Germline V gene sequence: CDR1 SGHNT, CDR2 YENEEA. This CDR3 comprises 13 residues. Trimming left V 0 bases short and J 5 bases short, with 4 bases between. CDR3: CASSLDQTGELFF. CDR3 nucleotides: TGTGCCAGCAGCTTAGATCAAACCGGGGAGCTGTTTTTT.

The gene calls are TRBV5-1 and TRBJ2-2; 12 positions agree with TRBD2. Unmatched junction bases numbered 25, after V lost 4 bases and J lost 6 bases. The germline CDR1 and CDR2 sequences are SGHRS and YFSETQ. The CDR3 is 22 residues long. The CDR3 nucleotides are TGCGCCAGCAGCCAAAAGGGACCGGCGACTAGCGGGAGACCCTCCCGGGCCGGGGAGCTGTTTTTT. As protein: CASSQKGPATSGRPSRAGELFF.

The V and J genes are TRBV6-5 and TRBJ1-4; tentatively, D is TRBD1 (5 bases). This CDR3 has 14 residues. Germline lookup yields CDR1 MNHEY and CDR2 SVGAGI. Trimming pared 6 bases from V and 9 bases from J, leaving 17 bases between. This CDR3 reads CASRTGQGEKKLFF. The CDR3 region has the DNA TGTGCCAGCAGAACTGGACAAGGGGAAAAAAAACTGTTTTTT.

This chain connects TRBV4-1 to TRBJ2-5, with 14 bases that match TRBD2. Germline V gene sequence: CDR1 MGHRA, CDR2 YSYEKL. The CDR3 extends over 19 amino acids. V lost 4 bases to trimming and J lost 5 bases; unmatched junction nucleotides: 15. The CDR3 loop is CASSLEGTSGSLGHETQYF. The CDR3 DNA sequence: TGCGCCAGCAGCCTGGAGGGGACTAGCGGGAGTTTAGGCCACGAGACCCAGTACTTC.

The chain carries TRBV5-6 and TRBJ1-5; TRBD1 might be the D (5 bases). V lost 2 bases to trimming and J lost 9 bases, with 12 bases between them. CDR3 length: 13 residues. Germline lookup yields CDR1 SGHDT and CDR2 YYEEEE. CDR3 coding DNA: TGTGCCAGCAGCTTAGGCAGGGACGGGCCCCAGCATTTT. Its protein is CASSLGRDGPQHF.

The rearrangement uses TRBV10-3 and TRBJ2-7, with TRBD2 matching over 10 bases. Trimming took 4 bases from V and 0 from J; bases not matched to a gene: 6. The CDR3 contains 16 residues. Per the germline V gene, CDR1 is ENHRY and CDR2 is SYGVKD. The CDR3 loop is CAISGSAGGYSYEQYF. In DNA form, the CDR3 reads TGTGCCATCAGTGGGTCAGCGGGAGGGTACTCCTACGAGCAGTACTTC.

This clone was found once. The V call is TRBV5-1, the J call TRBJ2-4, with D unresolved. The CDR3 sequence is 16 residues long. Germline V gene data show CDR1 as SGHRS and CDR2 as YFSETQ. The V end was cut by 5 bases, the J end by 3 bases, with 18 bases between. DNA of the CDR3: TGCGCCAGCAGTCTTATCGACTCAAGAGGCAAAAACATTCAGTACTTC. Its translation is CASSLIDSRGKNIQYF. Using reference TRBV5-1 and TRBJ2-4 for the parts outside the CDR3, the full variable domain is KAGVTQTPRYLIKTRGQQVTLSCSPISGHRSVSWYQQTPGQGLQFLFEYFSETQRNKGNFPGRFSGRQFSNSRSEMNVSTLELGDSALYLCASSLIDSRGKNIQYFGAGTRLSVL.

V gene TRBV4-2 combines with J gene TRBJ1-6; 7 bases align to TRBD1. The CDR3 runs 15 residues. The germline CDR1 and CDR2 sequences are LGHNA and YNFKEQ. V shed 2 bases, J shed 8 bases, and the junction held 6 bases outside the gene matches. CDR3 region: CASSQNTGEYSPLHF. CDR3 bases: TGTGCCAGCAGCCAAAATACAGGGGAATATTCACCCCTCCACTTT.

The V and J genes are TRBV5-6 and TRBJ2-2; no firm D call. CDR1 is SGHDT and CDR2 is YYEEEE in the germline V gene. The CDR3 loop spans 16 amino acids. V lost 2 bases and J 2 bases, leaving 13 bases between the germline ends. For the CDR3, the DNA is TGTGCCAGCAGCTTTCTTGTAGCCGACAACACCGGGGAGCTGTTTTTT. Protein: CASSFLVADNTGELFF. The full variable domain, rest sourced from reference TRBV5-6 and TRBJ2-2, is DAGVTQSPTHLIKTRGQQVTLRCSPKSGHDTVSWYQQALGQGPQFIFQYYEEEERQRGNFPDRFSGHQFPNYSSELNVNALLLGDSALYLCASSFLVADNTGELFFGEGSRLTVL.